Each of the 10 T cell receptor beta chains below was sequenced from the same sample in a study of blood T cell repertoires in COVID-19. Sequencing used immunoSEQ multiplex PCR; TCRdb keeps in-frame clones, though not all of them. Of around 310,000 clones listed, about 88% were seen once; the top ten hold around a tenth. Sequenced: PBMCs or T cells enriched from blood (not recorded which). These TCRs come from a woman between 35 and 50 years old who had recovered from COVID-19.

This clone was picked up a small number of times. The gene calls are TRBV6-5 and TRBJ2-1; maybe TRBD1 (6 bases). Trimming pared 6 bases from V and 3 bases from J, leaving 15 bases between. Germline CDR1 MNHEY, CDR2 SVGAGI. The CDR3 is 15 amino acids. The CDR3, as DNA: TGTGCCAGCAGGCGACAGGAGCAGTTCTACAATGAGCAGTTCTTC. It translates to CASRRQEQFYNEQFF.

The rearrangement links TRBV5-1 to TRBJ1-1; 11 nucleotides agree with TRBD1. Germline lookup yields CDR1 SGHRS and CDR2 YFSETQ. CDR3 length: 15 residues. After removal of 2 bases from V and 5 bases from J, the junction contained 5 bases not matched to a gene. Here the CDR3 DNA reads TGCGCCAGCAGCTTCGGACAGGGGGCGATAACTGAAGCTTTCTTT. Amino acid sequence: CASSFGQGAITEAFF. Drawing the rest from reference TRBV5-1 and TRBJ1-1, the complete variable domain is KAGVTQTPRYLIKTRGQQVTLSCSPISGHRSVSWYQQTPGQGLQFLFEYFSETQRNKGNFPGRFSGRQFSNSRSEMNVSTLELGDSALYLCASSFGQGAITEAFFGQGTRLTVV.

This clone was found once. The chain has TRBV7-9 and TRBJ2-5; 10 bases are a match to TRBD2. The junction had 8 bases not matched to a gene; V was cut back by 2 bases and J by 2 bases. The CDR3 consists of 17 residues. Germline V gene lookup returns CDR1 SEHNR and CDR2 FQNEAQ (reference sequence). CDR3 in amino acids: CASSLWRLAGGQETQYF. CDR3 bases: TGTGCCAGCAGCTTATGGAGATTAGCGGGGGGACAAGAGACCCAGTACTTC.

This chain joins TRBV6-5 and TRBJ1-2, with TRBD1 identical over 7 bases. The CDR3 has 14 amino acids. From germline, CDR1 is MNHEY and CDR2 SVGAGI. V was clipped by 6 bases and J by 1 base; unmatched bases: 5. Here the CDR3 reads CASRRRDSNYGYTF. CDR3 DNA: TGTGCCAGCAGGCGCCGGGACAGTAACTATGGCTACACCTTC.

The genes are TRBV7-2 and TRBJ2-7, with 11 bases lining up with TRBD2. The CDR3 contains 17 residues. The germline CDR1 and CDR2 sequences are SGHTA and FQGNSA. With V trimmed by 0 bases and J by 6 bases, 10 bases remained unmatched. The CDR3 DNA reads as TGTGCCAGCAGCTTAGCGGCTAGCGGGAGGTGGTCGGGCGAGCAGTACTTC. The encoded protein is CASSLAASGRWSGEQYF.

The table lists this clone with many counts. The chain has TRBV29-1 and TRBJ2-1; 10 bases are a match to TRBD2. The V gene's germline CDR1 is SQVTM and CDR2 ANQGSEA. V shed 0 bases, J shed 3 bases, and the junction held 8 bases outside the gene matches. CDR3 length: 17 amino acids. DNA of the CDR3: TGCAGCGTTGAAGATTTGTCTAGCGGGGGCGACTACAATGAGCAGTTCTTC. Protein product: CSVEDLSSGGDYNEQFF.

The gene calls are TRBV19 and TRBJ1-2; D gene ambiguous. This CDR3 has 14 residues. The ends were cut back, 3 bases at V and 3 bases at J, with 11 bases in the middle. Germline loops: CDR1 LNHDA, CDR2 SQIVND (reference sequence). The DNA for the CDR3 is TGTGCCAGTAGTATGAGCGGCAGGCACTATGGCTACACCTTC. Translating it yields CASSMSGRHYGYTF.

CDR3 residues: CASDRGSNEQFF. CDR3 in DNA: TGTGCCAGTGACAGGGGCTCGAATGAGCAGTTCTTC. The J gene is TRBJ2-1, the V gene TRBV6-5, with 8 bases fitting TRBD1. V was pared by 9 bases and J by 7 bases, with 5 bases of the junction left unmatched. In germline, CDR1 is MNHEY, CDR2 SVGAGI. The CDR3 totals 12 residues.

The gene calls are TRBV18 and TRBJ2-3; 13 bases agree with TRBD2. Germline trimming cut 5 bases from V and 0 bases from J; bases unmatched to any gene: 8. This CDR3 has 18 amino acids. Germline loops: CDR1 KGHSH, CDR2 LQKENI. This chain's CDR3 is CASSSRLAGGSSTDTQYF. The CDR3, as DNA: TGTGCCAGCTCATCCCGACTAGCGGGAGGATCGAGCACAGATACGCAGTATTTT.

In this sample, this clone turned up a few times. The rearrangement links TRBV7-9 to TRBJ2-7, with 9 bases that match TRBD2. Trimming took 5 bases from V and 8 from J; bases not matched to a gene: 10. CDR3 size: 14 residues. Germline V gene sequence: CDR1 SEHNR, CDR2 FQNEAQ (reference sequence). Here the CDR3 DNA reads TGTGCCAGCAGCCCCCCGTTTAGCGGGAGTAAGCAGTACTTC. Protein product: CASSPPFSGSKQYF.